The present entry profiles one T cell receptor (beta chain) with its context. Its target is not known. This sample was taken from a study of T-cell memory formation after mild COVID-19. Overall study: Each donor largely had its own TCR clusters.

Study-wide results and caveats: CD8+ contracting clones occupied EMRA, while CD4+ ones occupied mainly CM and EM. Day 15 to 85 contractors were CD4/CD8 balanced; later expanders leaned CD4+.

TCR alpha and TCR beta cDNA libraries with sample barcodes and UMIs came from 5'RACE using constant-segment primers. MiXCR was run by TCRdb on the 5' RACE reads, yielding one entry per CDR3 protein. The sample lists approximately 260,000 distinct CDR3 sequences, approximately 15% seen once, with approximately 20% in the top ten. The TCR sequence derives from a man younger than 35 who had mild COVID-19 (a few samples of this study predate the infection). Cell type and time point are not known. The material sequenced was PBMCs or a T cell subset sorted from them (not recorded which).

In DNA form, the CDR3 reads TGTGCCAGCAGTACAGGGGAGACGGGCAATCAGCCCCAGCATTTT. Protein sequence: CASSTGETGNQPQHF. The V call is TRBV7-2, the J call TRBJ1-5; 7 nucleotides line up with TRBD1. The V and J ends lost 6 bases and 2 bases, in that order; junction bases with no gene match: 7. The CDR3 sequence is 15 residues long. From germline, CDR1 is SGHTA and CDR2 FQGNSA.